This T cell receptor beta chain emerged from a study of cytomegalovirus exposure and HLA in healthy donors. The CDR3 is made up of 18 amino acids. Regarding the study as a whole: Segments of the TCR beta V type were, in most cases, productive about 90% or about 30% of the time in an earlier analysis.

The PCR used 60 Vbeta and 13 Jbeta primers. TCRdb keeps only in-frame clones here, not all; method: immunoSEQ multiplex PCR. This sample has about 120,000 clones, with roughly 79% found just once. As to this clone: Its antigen is still unknown.

The chain links TRBV21-1 to TRBJ2-2; the table's D call of TRBD1 was not tested on the DNA. TRBV21-1 is labeled a pseudogene. Sequenced material: PBMCs. This TCR derives from a woman in her twenties or thirties in good health and CMV-seronegative. This CDR3 is CASSKNGQQGSNTGELFF. In DNA form, the CDR3 reads TGTGCCAGCAGCAAAAACGGGCAACAGGGATCGAACACCGGGGAGCTGTTTTTT.